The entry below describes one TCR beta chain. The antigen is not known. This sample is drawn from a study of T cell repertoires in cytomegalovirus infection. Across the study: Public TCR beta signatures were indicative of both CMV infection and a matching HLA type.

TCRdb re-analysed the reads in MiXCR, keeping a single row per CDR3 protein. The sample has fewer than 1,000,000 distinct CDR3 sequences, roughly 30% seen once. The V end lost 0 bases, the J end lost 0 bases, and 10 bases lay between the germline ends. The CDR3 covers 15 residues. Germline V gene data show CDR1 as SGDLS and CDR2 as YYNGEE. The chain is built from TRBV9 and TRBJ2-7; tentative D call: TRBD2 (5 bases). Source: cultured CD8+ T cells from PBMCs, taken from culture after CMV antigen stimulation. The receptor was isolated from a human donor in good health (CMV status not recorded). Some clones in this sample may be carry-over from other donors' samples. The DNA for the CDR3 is TGTGCCAGCAGCGTAGGAGGGAAGAACTCCTACGAGCAGTACTTC. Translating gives CASSVGGKNSYEQYF.